The present entry profiles one T cell receptor beta chain with its context. Antigen specificity is unknown. This record belongs to a study of shared clonotypes between healthy human individuals. Overall study results and limits: Rarefaction demonstrated incomplete sorted-subset sequencing despite large depth. Generation of non-shared clonotypes was less probable than generation of clonotypes shared by all four donors.

CDR3 length: 14 residues. The germline V gene encodes CDR1 MNHNS and CDR2 SASEGT. V was pared by 5 bases and J by 3 bases, with 13 bases between. It was across several immunoSEQ plates that each subset's genomic DNA was evenly split. About 30,000 T cell genomes (approximately 0.2 ug DNA) went into each sorted-subset replicate. TCRdb keeps only in-frame clones here, not all; method: immunoSEQ multiplex PCR. This sample yields 1 million to 1.3 million clones, of which approximately 78% are seen a single time; roughly 0.62% belongs to the top ten. Material: memory CD4+ T cells from PBMCs. Stated subset: CD45RA-negative fraction. The chain is built from TRBV6-1 and TRBJ2-5, with a weak D call TRBD1 (6 bases). The TCR was taken from a man younger than 35 in good health. Some clones in this sample may be carry-over from other donors' samples. The CDR3 spells CASSQGYREETQYF. The CDR3 DNA reads TGTGCCAGCAGTCAGGGTTACAGGGAAGAGACCCAGTACTTC.